This TCR beta chain came from a study of T-cell reconstitution after alpha-beta-depleted transplantation in children. This clonotype was picked up many times. Germline lookup yields CDR1 LGHDT and CDR2 YNNKEL (reference sequence). The CDR3 totals 15 residues. Trimming stripped 3 bases from V and 4 bases from J, with 12 bases between. Unique molecular identifiers were used in preparing the TCRbeta library. TCRdb reanalysed the PCR reads using MiXCR and keeps one entry per CDR3 protein. The table shows approximately 100,000 distinct CDR3 sequences, with 12% occurring only once. The specimen was PBMCs from the stem cell graft donor, collected from the stem cell graft. This TCR was recovered from a human donor who donated a stem cell graft to a child with inherited bone marrow failure. The rearrangement links TRBV3-1 to TRBJ2-2, with D perhaps TRBD2 (5 bases). DNA of the CDR3: TGTGCCAGCAGCCAGGAGCGGTTGGGCACCGGGGAGCTGTTTTTT. Encoded protein: CASSQERLGTGELFF.